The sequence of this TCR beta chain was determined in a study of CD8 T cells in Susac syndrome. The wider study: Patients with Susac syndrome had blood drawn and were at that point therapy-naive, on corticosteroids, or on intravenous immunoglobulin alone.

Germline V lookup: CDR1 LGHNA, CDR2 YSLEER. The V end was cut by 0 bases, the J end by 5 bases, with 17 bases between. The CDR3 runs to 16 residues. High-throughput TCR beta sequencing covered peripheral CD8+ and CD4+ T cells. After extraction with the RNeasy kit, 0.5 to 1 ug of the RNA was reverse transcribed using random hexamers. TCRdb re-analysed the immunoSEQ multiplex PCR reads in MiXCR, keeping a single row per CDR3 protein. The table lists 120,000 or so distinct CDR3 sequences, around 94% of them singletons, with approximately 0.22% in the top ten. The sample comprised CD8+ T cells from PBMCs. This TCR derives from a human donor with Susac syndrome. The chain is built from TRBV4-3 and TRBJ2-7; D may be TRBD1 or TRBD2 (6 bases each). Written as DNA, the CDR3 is TGCGCCAGCAGCCAAGACGGCGGGACACCCGAGGACGAGCAGTACTTC. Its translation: CASSQDGGTPEDEQYF.